The sequence of this TCR beta chain was determined in a study of cytomegalovirus exposure and HLA in healthy donors. Study details: A prior analysis found fewer than 120 million unique TCR beta sequences from approximately 200 million T cells. General study points: When a later analysis was performed, an Asian-associated ancestry cluster reportedly had fewer N-insertions than the approximately 680-donor mean. Most TCR sequences proved rare, with some public TCRs found in many donors. It was only CMV serostatus that was available as immune exposure information.

PCR primers comprised 60 Vbeta and 13 Jbeta primers. The protocol was immunoSEQ multiplex PCR, while the TCRdb copy is restricted to in-frame clones and leaves out a portion. The top ten hold 6% to 7.5% of the sample, which has roughly 170,000 clones, about four fifths seen once. The germline gives CDR1 SGHTA, CDR2 FQGNSA. This CDR3 region has 16 residues. Unmatched junction bases numbered 6, after V lost 0 bases and J lost 4 bases. Notes on this clone: What it binds is unknown.

This chain links TRBV7-2 with TRBJ1-1; 9 bases are shared with TRBD1. The source material was PBMCs. The sequence derives from a man aged 25 to 40 in good health and CMV-seropositive. The CDR3 is CASSLAPYRGPTEAFF. CDR3 coding DNA: TGTGCCAGCAGCTTAGCGCCTTACAGGGGGCCCACTGAAGCTTTCTTT.